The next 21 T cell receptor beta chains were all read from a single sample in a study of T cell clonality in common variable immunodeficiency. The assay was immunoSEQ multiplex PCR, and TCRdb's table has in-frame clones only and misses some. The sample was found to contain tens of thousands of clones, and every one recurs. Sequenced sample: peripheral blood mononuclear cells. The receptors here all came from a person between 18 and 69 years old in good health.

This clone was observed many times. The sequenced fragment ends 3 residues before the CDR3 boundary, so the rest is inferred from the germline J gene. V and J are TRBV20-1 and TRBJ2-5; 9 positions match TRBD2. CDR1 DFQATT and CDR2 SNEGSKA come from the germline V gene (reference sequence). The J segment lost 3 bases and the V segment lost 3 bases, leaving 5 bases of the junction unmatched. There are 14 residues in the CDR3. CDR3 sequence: CSASRLAGKETQYF. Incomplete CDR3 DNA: TGCAGTGCTAGCCGGCTAGCGGGAAAAGAGACC.

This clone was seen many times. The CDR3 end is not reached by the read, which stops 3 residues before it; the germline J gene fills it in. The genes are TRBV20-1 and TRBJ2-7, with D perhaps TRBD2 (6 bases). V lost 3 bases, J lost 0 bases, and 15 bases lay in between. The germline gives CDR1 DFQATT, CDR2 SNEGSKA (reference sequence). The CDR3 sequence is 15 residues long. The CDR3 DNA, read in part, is TGCAGTGCTAGTCCCCTGGCGGGAAGCTCCTACGAG. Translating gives CSASPLAGSSYE. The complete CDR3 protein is CSASPLAGSSYEQYF.

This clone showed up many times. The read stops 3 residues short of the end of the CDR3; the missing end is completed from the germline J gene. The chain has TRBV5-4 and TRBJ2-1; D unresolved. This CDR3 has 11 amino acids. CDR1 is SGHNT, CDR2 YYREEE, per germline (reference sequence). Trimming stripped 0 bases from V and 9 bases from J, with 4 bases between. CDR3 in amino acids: CASSLEREQFF. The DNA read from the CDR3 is TGTGCCAGCAGCTTGGAGCGTGAG.

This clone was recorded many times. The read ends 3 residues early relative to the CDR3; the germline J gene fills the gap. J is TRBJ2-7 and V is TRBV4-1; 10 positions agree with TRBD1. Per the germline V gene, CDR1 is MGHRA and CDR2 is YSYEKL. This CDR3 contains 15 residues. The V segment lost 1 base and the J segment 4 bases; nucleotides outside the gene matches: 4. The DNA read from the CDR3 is TGCGCCAGCAGCCAAGTGGCGGGACAGGGGTACGAG. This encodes CASSQVAGQGYE. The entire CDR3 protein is CASSQVAGQGYEQYF.

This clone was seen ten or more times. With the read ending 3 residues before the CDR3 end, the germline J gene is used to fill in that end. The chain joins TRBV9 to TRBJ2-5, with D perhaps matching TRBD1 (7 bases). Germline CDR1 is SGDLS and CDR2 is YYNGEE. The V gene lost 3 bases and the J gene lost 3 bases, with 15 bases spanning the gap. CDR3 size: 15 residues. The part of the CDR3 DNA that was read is TGTGCCAGCAGCGCAGGAGGGACAGCAGAAGAGACC. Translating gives CASSAGGTAEET. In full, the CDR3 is CASSAGGTAEETQYF.

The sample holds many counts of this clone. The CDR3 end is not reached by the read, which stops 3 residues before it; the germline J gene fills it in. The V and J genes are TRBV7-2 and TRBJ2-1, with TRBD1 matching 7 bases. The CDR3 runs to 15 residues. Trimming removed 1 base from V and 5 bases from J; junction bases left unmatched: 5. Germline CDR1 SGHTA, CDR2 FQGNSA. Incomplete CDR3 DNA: TGTGCCAGCAGCTTAGGGCAGGGGGAGCACAATGAG. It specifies CASSLGQGEHNE. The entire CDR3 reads CASSLGQGEHNEQFF.

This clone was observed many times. The part of the CDR3 DNA that was read is TGCGCCAGCAGCTCATCGGGACAGTACAATGAG. Translated, it gives CASSSSGQYNE. The entire CDR3 reads CASSSSGQYNEQFF. The genes are TRBV5-1 and TRBJ2-1, with TRBD1 matching 7 bases. The observed sequence ends 3 residues before the CDR3 terminus, with the missing tail filled in from the germline J gene. CDR3 length equals 14 residues. Losses at the gene ends were 3 bases for V and 4 bases for J; bases not matched to a gene: 4. The V gene's germline CDR1 is SGHRS and CDR2 YFSETQ.

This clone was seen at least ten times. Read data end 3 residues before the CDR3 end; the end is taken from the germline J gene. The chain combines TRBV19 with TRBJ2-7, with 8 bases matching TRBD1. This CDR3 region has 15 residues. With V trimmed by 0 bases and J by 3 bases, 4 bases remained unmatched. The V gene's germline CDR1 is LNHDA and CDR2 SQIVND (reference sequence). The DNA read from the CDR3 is TGTGCCAGTAGTATAGACGGGACAGGCTACTACGAG. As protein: CASSIDGTGYYE. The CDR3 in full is CASSIDGTGYYEQYF. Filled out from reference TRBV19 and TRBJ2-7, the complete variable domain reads DGGITQSPKYLFRKEGQNVTLSCEQNLNHDAMYWYRQDPGQGLRLIYYSQIVNDFQKGDIAEGYSVSREKKESFPLTVTSAQKNPTAFYLCASSIDGTGYYEQYFGPGTRLTVT.

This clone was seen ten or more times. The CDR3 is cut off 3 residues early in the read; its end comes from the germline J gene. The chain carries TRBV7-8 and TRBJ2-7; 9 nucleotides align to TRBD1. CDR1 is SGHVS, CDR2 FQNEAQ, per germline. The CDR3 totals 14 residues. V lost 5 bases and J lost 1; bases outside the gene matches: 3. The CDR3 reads CASSGGQGSYEQYF. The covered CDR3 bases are TGTGCCAGCAGCGGGGGACAGGGATCCTACGAG.

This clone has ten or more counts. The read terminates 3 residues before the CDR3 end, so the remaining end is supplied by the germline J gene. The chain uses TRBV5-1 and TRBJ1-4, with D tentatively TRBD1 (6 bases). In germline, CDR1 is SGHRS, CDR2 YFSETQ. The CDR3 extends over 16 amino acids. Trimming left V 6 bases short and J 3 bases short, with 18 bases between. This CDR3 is CASTRQEVGANEKLFF. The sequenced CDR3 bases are TGCGCCAGCACCCGACAGGAAGTCGGGGCTAATGAAAAA.

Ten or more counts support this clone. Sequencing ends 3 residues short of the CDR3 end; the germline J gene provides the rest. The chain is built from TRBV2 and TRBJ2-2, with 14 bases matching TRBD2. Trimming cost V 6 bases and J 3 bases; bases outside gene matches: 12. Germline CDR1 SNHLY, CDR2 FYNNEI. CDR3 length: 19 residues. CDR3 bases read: TGTGCCAGCAGCCCCGGGACTAGCGGGAGACTCGTACACACCGGGGAG. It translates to CASSPGTSGRLVHTGE. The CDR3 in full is CASSPGTSGRLVHTGELFF.

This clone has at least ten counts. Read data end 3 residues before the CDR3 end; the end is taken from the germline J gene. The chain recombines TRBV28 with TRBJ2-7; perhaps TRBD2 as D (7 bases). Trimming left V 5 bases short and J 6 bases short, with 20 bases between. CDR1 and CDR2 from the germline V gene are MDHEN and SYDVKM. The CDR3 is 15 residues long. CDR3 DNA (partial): TGTGCCAGCAGTACCCAAGGGGGGGCTCTCCCCGAG. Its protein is CASSTQGGALPE. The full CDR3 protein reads CASSTQGGALPEQYF. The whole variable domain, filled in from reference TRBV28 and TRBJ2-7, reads DVKVTQSSRYLVKRTGEKVFLECVQDMDHENMFWYRQDPGLGLRLIYFSYDVKMKEKGDIPEGYSVSREKKERFSLILESASTNQTSMYLCASSTQGGALPEQYFGPGTRLTVT.

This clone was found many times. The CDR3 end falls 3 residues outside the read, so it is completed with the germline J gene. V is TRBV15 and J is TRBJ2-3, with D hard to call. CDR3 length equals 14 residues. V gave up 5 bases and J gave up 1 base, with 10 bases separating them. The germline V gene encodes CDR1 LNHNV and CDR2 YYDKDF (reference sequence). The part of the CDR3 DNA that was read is TGTGCCACCAGCTATTTTAAGGGCACAGATACG. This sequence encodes CATSYFKGTDT. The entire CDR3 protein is CATSYFKGTDTQYF.

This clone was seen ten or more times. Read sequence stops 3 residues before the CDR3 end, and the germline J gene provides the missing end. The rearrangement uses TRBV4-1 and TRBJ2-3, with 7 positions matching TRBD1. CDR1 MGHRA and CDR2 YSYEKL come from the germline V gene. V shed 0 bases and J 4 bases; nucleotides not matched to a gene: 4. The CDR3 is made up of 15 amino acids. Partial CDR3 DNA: TGCGCCAGCAGCCAAGAATTTCAGGGGGCAGATACG. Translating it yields CASSQEFQGADT. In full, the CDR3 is CASSQEFQGADTQYF.

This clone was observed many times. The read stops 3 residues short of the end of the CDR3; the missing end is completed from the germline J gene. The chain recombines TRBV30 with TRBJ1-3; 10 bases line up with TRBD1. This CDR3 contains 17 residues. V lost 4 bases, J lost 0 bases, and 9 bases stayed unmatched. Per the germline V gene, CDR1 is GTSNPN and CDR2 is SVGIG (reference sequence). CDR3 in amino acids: CAWTGTGAPHSGNTIYF. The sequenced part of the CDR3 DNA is TGTGCCTGGACGGGGACAGGGGCTCCTCACTCTGGAAACACC.

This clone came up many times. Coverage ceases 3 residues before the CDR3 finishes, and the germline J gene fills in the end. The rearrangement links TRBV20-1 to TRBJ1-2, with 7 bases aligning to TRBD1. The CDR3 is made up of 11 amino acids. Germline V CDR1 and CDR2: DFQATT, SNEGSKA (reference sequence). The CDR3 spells CSVRTGEGYTF. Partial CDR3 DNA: TGCAGTGTTCGTACAGGGGAAGGC.

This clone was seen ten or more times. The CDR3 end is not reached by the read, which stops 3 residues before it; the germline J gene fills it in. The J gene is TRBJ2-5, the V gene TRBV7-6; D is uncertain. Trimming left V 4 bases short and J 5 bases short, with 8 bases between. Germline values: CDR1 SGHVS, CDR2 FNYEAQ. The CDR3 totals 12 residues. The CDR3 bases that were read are TGTGCCAGCAGCTCCCAGGAGGAGACC. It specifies CASSSQEET. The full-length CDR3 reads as CASSSQEETQYF.

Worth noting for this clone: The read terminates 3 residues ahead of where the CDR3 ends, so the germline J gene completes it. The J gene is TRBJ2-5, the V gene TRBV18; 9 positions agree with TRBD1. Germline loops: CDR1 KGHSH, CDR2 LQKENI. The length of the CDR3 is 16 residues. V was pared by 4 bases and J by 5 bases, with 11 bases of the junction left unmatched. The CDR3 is CASSLRTGDGGETQYF. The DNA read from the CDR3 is TGTGCCAGCTCACTACGGACAGGGGATGGCGGGGAGACC.

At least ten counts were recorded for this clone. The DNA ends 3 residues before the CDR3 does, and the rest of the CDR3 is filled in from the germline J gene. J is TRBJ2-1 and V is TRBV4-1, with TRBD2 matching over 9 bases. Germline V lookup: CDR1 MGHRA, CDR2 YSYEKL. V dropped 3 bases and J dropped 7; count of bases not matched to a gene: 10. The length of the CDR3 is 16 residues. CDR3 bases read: TGCGCCAGCAGCCAGGTGGTGGCTAGCGGGATGAATGAG. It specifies CASSQVVASGMNE. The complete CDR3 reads CASSQVVASGMNEQFF.

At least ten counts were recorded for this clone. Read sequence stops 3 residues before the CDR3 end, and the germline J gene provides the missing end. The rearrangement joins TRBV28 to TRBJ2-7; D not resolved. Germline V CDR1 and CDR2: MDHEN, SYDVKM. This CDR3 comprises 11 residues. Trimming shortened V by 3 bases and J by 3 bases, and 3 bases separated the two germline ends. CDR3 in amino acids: CASSLYYEQYF. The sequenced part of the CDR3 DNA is TGTGCCAGCAGTTTGTACTACGAG.

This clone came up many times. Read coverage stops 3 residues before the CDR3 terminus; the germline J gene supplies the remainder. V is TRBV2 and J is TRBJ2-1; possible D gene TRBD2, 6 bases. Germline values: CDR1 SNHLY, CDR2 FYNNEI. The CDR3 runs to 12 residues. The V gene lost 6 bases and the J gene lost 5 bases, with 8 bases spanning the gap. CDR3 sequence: CASRGLNNEQFF. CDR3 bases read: TGTGCCAGCAGGGGACTTAACAATGAG.